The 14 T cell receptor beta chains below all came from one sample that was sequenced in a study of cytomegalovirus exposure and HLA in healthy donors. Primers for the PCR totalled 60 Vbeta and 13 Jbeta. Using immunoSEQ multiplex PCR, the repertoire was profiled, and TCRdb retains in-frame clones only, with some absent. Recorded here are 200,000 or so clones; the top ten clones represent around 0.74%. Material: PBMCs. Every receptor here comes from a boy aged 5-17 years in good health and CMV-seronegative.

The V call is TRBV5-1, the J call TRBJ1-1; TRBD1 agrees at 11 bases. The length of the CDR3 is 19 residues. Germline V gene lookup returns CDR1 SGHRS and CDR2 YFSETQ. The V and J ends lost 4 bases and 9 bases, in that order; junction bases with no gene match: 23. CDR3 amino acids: CASSTTPGTGGGTTLKAFF. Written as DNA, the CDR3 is TGCGCCAGCAGCACCACCCCCGGGACAGGGGGTGGAACGACGCTTAAAGCTTTCTTT.

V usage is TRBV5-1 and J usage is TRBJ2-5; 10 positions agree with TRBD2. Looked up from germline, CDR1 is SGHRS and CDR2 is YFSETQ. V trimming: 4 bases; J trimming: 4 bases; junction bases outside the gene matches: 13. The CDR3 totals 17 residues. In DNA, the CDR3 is TGCGCCAGCAGCCACCGGACTAGCGGTTTAGGGGCAGAGACCCAGTACTTC. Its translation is CASSHRTSGLGAETQYF.

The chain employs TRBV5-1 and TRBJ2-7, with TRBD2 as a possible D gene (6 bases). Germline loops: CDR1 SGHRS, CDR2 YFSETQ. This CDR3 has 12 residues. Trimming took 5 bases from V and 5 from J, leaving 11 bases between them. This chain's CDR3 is CASSAGSHEQYF. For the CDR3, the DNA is TGCGCCAGCAGTGCGGGGTCCCACGAGCAGTACTTC.

The DNA of the CDR3 is TGTGCCAGCAGTGCGACTAGCGGGGGGCAGTCTGGGGCCAACGTCCTGACTTTC. This gives the protein CASSATSGGQSGANVLTF. The V gene is TRBV28, the J gene TRBJ2-6; TRBD2 aligns across 13 bases. In germline, CDR1 is MDHEN, CDR2 SYDVKM. This CDR3 has 18 amino acids. Trimming removed 5 bases from V and 1 base from J; junction bases left unmatched: 5.

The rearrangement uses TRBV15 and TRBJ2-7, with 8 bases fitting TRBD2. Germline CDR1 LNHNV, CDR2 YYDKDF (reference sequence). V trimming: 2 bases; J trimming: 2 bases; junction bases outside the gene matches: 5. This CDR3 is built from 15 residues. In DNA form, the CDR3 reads TGTGCCACCAGCAGAATCCCAGCGGGGGCCTACGAGCAGTACTTC. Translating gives CATSRIPAGAYEQYF.

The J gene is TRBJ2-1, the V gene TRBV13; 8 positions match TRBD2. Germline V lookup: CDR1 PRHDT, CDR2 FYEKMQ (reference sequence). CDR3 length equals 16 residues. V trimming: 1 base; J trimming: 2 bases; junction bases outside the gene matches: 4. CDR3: CASSLEGTRAYNEQFF. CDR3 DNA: TGTGCCAGCAGCTTAGAGGGGACTAGGGCCTACAATGAGCAGTTCTTC.

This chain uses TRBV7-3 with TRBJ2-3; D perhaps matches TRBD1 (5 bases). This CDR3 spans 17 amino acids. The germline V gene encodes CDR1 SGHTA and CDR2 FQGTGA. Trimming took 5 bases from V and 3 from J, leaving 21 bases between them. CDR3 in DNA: TGTGCCAGCAGCACACACCTTAGCCTGCCAGGGACAGATACGCAGTATTTT. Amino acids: CASSTHLSLPGTDTQYF.

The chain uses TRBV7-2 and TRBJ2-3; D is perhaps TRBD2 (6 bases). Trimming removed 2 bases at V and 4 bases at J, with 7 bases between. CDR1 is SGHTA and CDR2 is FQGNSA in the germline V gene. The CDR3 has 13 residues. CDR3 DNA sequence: TGTGCCAGCAGCTTAAGGAGGGCAGATACGCAGTATTTT. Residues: CASSLRRADTQYF.

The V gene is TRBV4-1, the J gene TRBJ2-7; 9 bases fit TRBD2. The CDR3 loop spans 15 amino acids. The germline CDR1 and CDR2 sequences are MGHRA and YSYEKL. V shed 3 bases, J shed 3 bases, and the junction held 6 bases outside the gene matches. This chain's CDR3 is CASSHPAGGIYEQYF. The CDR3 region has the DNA TGCGCCAGCAGCCATCCAGCGGGGGGCATCTACGAGCAGTACTTC.

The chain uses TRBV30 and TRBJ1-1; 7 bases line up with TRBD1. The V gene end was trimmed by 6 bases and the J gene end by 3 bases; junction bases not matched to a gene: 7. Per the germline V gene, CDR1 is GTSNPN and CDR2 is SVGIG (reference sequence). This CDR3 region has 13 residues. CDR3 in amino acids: CACTGAGDTEAFF. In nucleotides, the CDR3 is TGTGCCTGCACAGGGGCAGGGGACACTGAAGCTTTCTTT.

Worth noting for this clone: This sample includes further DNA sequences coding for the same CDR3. The CDR3, as DNA: TGTGCCAGTAAAGAGGTAGATACGCAGTATTTT. It specifies CASKEVDTQYF. This sequence joins TRBV19 and TRBJ2-3, with D uncertain. V lost 7 bases to trimming and J lost 5 bases, with 7 bases between them. The CDR3 loop spans 11 amino acids. The germline CDR1 and CDR2 sequences are LNHDA and SQIVND (reference sequence).

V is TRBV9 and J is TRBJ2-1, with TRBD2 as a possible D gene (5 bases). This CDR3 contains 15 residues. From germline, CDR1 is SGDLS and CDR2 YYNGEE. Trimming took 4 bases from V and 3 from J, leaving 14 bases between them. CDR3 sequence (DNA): TGTGCCAGCAGCCCCCGAGGGCTTCTCTACAATGAGCAGTTCTTC. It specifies CASSPRGLLYNEQFF. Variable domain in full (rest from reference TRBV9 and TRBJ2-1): DSGVTQTPKHLITATGQRVTLRCSPRSGDLSVYWYQQSLDQGLQFLIQYYNGEERAKGNILERFSAQQFPDLHSELNLSSLELGDSALYFCASSPRGLLYNEQFFGPGTRLTVL.

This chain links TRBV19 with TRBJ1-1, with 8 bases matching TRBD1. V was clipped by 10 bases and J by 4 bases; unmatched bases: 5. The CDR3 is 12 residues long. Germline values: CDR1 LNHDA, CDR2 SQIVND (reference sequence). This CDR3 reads CATMDRATEAFF. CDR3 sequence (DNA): TGTGCCACTATGGACAGGGCCACTGAAGCTTTCTTT.

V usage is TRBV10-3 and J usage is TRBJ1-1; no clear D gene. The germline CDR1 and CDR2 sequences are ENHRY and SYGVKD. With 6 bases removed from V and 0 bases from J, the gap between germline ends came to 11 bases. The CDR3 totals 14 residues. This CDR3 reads CAIRFSGLNTEAFF. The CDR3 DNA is TGTGCCATCAGGTTCTCCGGGTTGAACACTGAAGCTTTCTTT.